This record concerns one TCR beta chain sequence. The data are from a study of shared clonotypes between healthy human individuals. Profiled with immunoSEQ multiplex PCR; TCRdb holds only in-frame clones, not every one. The sample gives about 2.3 million clones, roughly 93% of which show up once; roughly 0.36% is in the top ten. CDR3 length: 18 residues. V shed 1 base and J 2 bases; nucleotides not matched to a gene: 7. Germline V gives CDR1 SGHRS, CDR2 YFSETQ. Sequenced input: naive CD4+ T cells from PBMCs. Subset here: CD45RA+ positively selected. The source of this sequence is a man aged 18 to 30 in good health. Some clones in this sample may be carry-over from other donors' samples. The J gene is TRBJ2-3, the V gene TRBV5-1, with 13 bases that match TRBD2. Here the CDR3 DNA reads TGCGCCAGCAGCTTGACTAGCGGGAGGGCCCTCGACACAGATACGCAGTATTTT. Translation gives CASSLTSGRALDTDTQYF.